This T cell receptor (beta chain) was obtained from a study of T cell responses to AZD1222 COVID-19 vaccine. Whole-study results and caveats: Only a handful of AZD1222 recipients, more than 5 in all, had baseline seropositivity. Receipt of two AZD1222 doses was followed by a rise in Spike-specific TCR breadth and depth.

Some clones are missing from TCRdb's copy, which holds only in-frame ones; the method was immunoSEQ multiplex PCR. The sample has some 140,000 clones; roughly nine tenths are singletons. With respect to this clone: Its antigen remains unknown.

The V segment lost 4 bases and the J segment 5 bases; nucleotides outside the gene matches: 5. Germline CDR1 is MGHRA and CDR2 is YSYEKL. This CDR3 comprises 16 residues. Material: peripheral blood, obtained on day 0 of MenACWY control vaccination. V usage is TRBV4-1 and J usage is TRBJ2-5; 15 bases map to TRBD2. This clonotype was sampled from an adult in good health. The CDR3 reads CASSLVGLAGGETQYF. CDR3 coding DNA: TGCGCCAGCAGCCTGGTAGGACTAGCGGGGGGGGAGACCCAGTACTTC.